This T cell receptor beta chain was identified during a study of early stage breast cancer tumors. TCRdb keeps only in-frame clones here, not all; method: immunoSEQ multiplex PCR. The data show tens of thousands of clones, with 78% seen just once and roughly 3% held by the top ten. J was trimmed by 12 bases and V by 0 bases; bases with no gene match: 8. The germline V gene encodes CDR1 SEHNR and CDR2 FQNEAQ (reference sequence). CDR3 size: 14 residues. The gene calls are TRBV7-9 and TRBJ2-1, with 7 bases matching TRBD1. The TCR comes from a person in their 40s with breast cancer. Sample: blood. The CDR3 here is CASSLATGPKRQFF. Here the CDR3 DNA reads TGTGCCAGCAGCTTAGCGACAGGGCCGAAGCGGCAGTTCTTC.